This T cell receptor beta chain was captured in a study of cytomegalovirus exposure and HLA in healthy donors. The PCR used 60 Vbeta and 13 Jbeta primers. Some clones are missing from TCRdb's copy, which holds only in-frame ones; the method was immunoSEQ multiplex PCR. Of about 190,000 clones listed, roughly 77% are singletons. Germline values: CDR1 SGHTA, CDR2 FQGNSA. V was clipped by 6 bases and J by 7 bases; unmatched bases: 11. The CDR3 has 16 amino acids. The chain recombines TRBV7-2 with TRBJ2-2; 10 positions match TRBD2. The TCR comes from a young man in good health and CMV-seropositive. Material: PBMCs. CDR3 DNA sequence: TGTGCCAGCAGGGAGGGTCTAGCGGGAGTCAGCGGGGAGCTGTTTTTT. This gives the protein CASREGLAGVSGELFF.